The clone carrying this TCR beta chain was observed a few times. Profiling relied on immunoSEQ multiplex PCR, and the TCRdb table lists in-frame clones only, not all of them. Found here are some 170,000 clones, 80% to 85% of them singletons; the top ten hold about 10%. The data originate from a study of blood T cell repertoires in COVID-19. The clonotype was recovered from an elderly woman with active or convalescent COVID-19. The sample consisted of peripheral blood.

This CDR3 reads CASSPSGASGNTIYF. The CDR3, as DNA: TGTGCCAGCTCACCTTCAGGGGCCTCTGGAAACACCATATATTTT. This chain links TRBV18 with TRBJ1-3; perhaps TRBD1 as D (6 bases). The V end was cut by 3 bases, the J end by 0 bases, with 9 bases between. The CDR3 loop spans 15 amino acids. CDR1 and CDR2 (germline): KGHSH, LQKENI.